Listed below are T cell receptor beta chains from one sample, sequenced in a study of T-cell reconstitution after alpha-beta-depleted transplantation in children. TCRdb independently ran MiXCR on the PCR reads; one entry per CDR3 protein. The repertoire has about 240,000 distinct CDR3 sequences, around 25% of them found once; the top ten carry 2% to 3%. The input for sequencing was PBMCs, taken before TCRalphabeta/CD19-depleted stem cell transplant. The receptors originated from a girl aged 2 to 9 with Fanconi anemia, due to receive a stem cell transplant. Each CDR3 is given with its conserved first and last residue. D genes are given only for firm matches. Size values are once, few and many counts, or a class for expanded clones, and some rows have none.

CDR3nt	CDR3aa	abundance	v_gene	d_gene	j_gene
TGTGCCAGCAGCCAACTCGGGGGGGATGTCGAGCAGTTCTTC	CASSQLGGDVEQFF	NA	TRBV16	TRBD2	TRBJ2-1
TGCAGTGCTAGAGATCGAGGGGGGGCCAAACGCTACGAGCAGTACTTC	CSARDRGGAKRYEQYF	NA	TRBV20-1	NA	TRBJ2-7
TGTGCCAGCAGCTTAGAGGAGAACACTGAAGCTTTCTTT	CASSLEENTEAFF	NA	TRBV7-9	NA	TRBJ1-1
TGCAGCGCAAATGGTCCCAGCGCGGGCAAAAACATTCAGTACTTC	CSANGPSAGKNIQYF	few	TRBV29-1	NA	TRBJ2-4
TGTGCCAGCAGCGGGACAGGGAGTTACAATGAGCAGTTCTTC	CASSGTGSYNEQFF	many	TRBV9	TRBD1	TRBJ2-1
TGCAGTGCTAGTTTCGGGGGTCAGCCCCAGCATTTT	CSASFGGQPQHF	NA	TRBV20-1	NA	TRBJ1-5
NA	CASSSSLLRANYGYTF	many	TRBV12-3/TRBV12-4	NA	TRBJ1-2
TGTGCCAGCAGCAAAAGACGACAGGGGGACTACGAGCAGTACTTC	CASSKRRQGDYEQYF	NA	TRBV21-1	NA	TRBJ2-7
TGTGCCAGCAGTTACTCGACTAGCGGGGGGGCAGATACGCAGTATTTT	CASSYSTSGGADTQYF	many	TRBV6-5	TRBD2	TRBJ2-3
TGTGCCAGCAGCTTAGGCCGGGACAGGAGCAATCAGCCCCAGCATTTT	CASSLGRDRSNQPQHF	few	TRBV7-2	TRBD1	TRBJ1-5
TGTGCCAGCAGGACGACAGGGGCGGGTGAAAAACTGTTTTTT	CASRTTGAGEKLFF	few	TRBV12-3/TRBV12-4	TRBD1	TRBJ1-4
TGTGCCAGCAGCGGAAGAGGGAAGGGGAACACTGAAGCTTTCTTT	CASSGRGKGNTEAFF	NA	TRBV7-8	NA	TRBJ1-1
TGTGCCAGCAGCAGCATGGGGGGTAGTTTCTACGAGCAGTACTTC	CASSSMGGSFYEQYF	NA	TRBV5-4	NA	TRBJ2-7
TGTGCCAGCAGTCTGGGAGGGGACCAGCATTTT	CASSLGGDQHF	NA	TRBV12-3/TRBV12-4	NA	TRBJ1-5
TGCAGTGCTAGTTGGGGGCTAGCGGGAGATGGCACAGATACGCAGTATTTT	CSASWGLAGDGTDTQYF	NA	TRBV20-1	TRBD2	TRBJ2-3
TGCAGTGTTACTTTAGCGGGGAGCTATCAAGAGACCCAGTACTTC	CSVTLAGSYQETQYF	NA	TRBV20-1	TRBD2	TRBJ2-5
TGTGCCAGCAGCTTAGGAGCCCTCAGCACAGATACGCAGTATTTT	CASSLGALSTDTQYF	NA	TRBV11-2	NA	TRBJ2-3
TGTGCCAGCAGCCCCGGACAGCAAATTACCTACAATGAGCAGTTCTTC	CASSPGQQITYNEQFF	NA	TRBV9	NA	TRBJ2-1
TGCGCCAGCAGTGACTTTCTGAGCTCCTATAATTCACCCCTCCACTTT	CASSDFLSSYNSPLHF	NA	TRBV10-1	NA	TRBJ1-6
TGTGCCAGCAGTTTCTTCCCCCGGAGCGGGAGCACAGATACGCAGTATTTT	CASSFFPRSGSTDTQYF	many	TRBV12-3/TRBV12-4	NA	TRBJ2-3
TGTGCCACCAGCAGAGTACGATTTTGGCTAGCGGGAAGTAATGAGCAGTTCTTC	CATSRVRFWLAGSNEQFF	many	TRBV15	TRBD2	TRBJ2-1
TGCAGTGCTAGAGTCGTGAGAGAGCAGTACTTC	CSARVVREQYF	NA	TRBV20-1	NA	TRBJ2-7
TGTGCCAGCAGCCAAGATATGGTCGGGGCAGGTATACAAGAGACCCAGTACTTC	CASSQDMVGAGIQETQYF	NA	TRBV3-1	NA	TRBJ2-5
TGTGCCAGCAGTTGGGGGGGAAGGCGCGGCTACACCTTC	CASSWGGRRGYTF	many	TRBV12-3/TRBV12-4	NA	TRBJ1-2
TGCAGTGCTAGGCCCGGACGGTTAAGCTCCTACGAGCAGTACTTC	CSARPGRLSSYEQYF	many	TRBV20-1	NA	TRBJ2-7
TGTGCCATCAGTGGATTGGGTAGCGTTAGCACAGATACGCAGTATTTT	CAISGLGSVSTDTQYF	many	TRBV10-3	NA	TRBJ2-3
TGCAGCGTTGATCGTGGGAGGGACTACGAGCAGTACTTC	CSVDRGRDYEQYF	few	TRBV29-1	TRBD2	TRBJ2-7